Below are 15 T cell receptor beta chains sequenced from a single sample in a study of blood T cell repertoires in COVID-19. The repertoire was sequenced with immunoSEQ multiplex PCR; TCRdb's copy has only in-frame clones and lacks some. The table includes around 99,000 clones, approximately 88% detected once. What was sequenced was peripheral blood. The source of these receptors is a man aged 35 to 55 with active or convalescent COVID-19.

The rearrangement uses TRBV19 and TRBJ2-7, with D possibly being TRBD2 (5 bases). Trimming took 6 bases from V and 8 from J, leaving 14 bases between them. Looked up from germline, CDR1 is LNHDA and CDR2 is SQIVND (reference sequence). The CDR3 is made up of 12 amino acids. In DNA form, the CDR3 reads TGTGCCAGTAGCCCCCAGTCGGGGAAGCAGTACTTC. Translated: CASSPQSGKQYF.

The chain joins TRBV30 to TRBJ2-7, with 11 bases lining up with TRBD2. Germline values: CDR1 GTSNPN, CDR2 SVGIG (reference sequence). Germline trimming cut 5 bases from V and 6 bases from J; bases unmatched to any gene: 6. The CDR3 loop spans 13 amino acids. As DNA, the CDR3 is TGTGCCTGGCTAGCGGGGGGTTCGCCCGAGCAGTACTTC. Translating gives CAWLAGGSPEQYF.

The chain uses TRBV25-1 and TRBJ1-3, with unresolved D. Germline V gene sequence: CDR1 MGHDK, CDR2 SYGVNS. The CDR3 spans 16 residues. Between the trimmed V and J ends, which lost 3 bases and 2 bases, there was a span of 14 bases. The CDR3 region has the DNA TGTGCCAGCAGTGATCCCGCAGGCACCGCTGGAAACACCATATATTTT. Protein: CASSDPAGTAGNTIYF.

The genes are TRBV5-1 and TRBJ1-1, with 7 bases aligning to TRBD1. This CDR3 is 14 amino acids long. The ends lost 3 bases at V and 1 base at J; junction bases unmatched: 3. The V gene's germline CDR1 is SGHRS and CDR2 YFSETQ. The CDR3 reads CASSSGTANTEAFF. The CDR3 coding sequence is TGCGCCAGCAGCTCGGGGACAGCGAACACTGAAGCTTTCTTT.

The rearrangement links TRBV15 to TRBJ2-1; TRBD2 matches 9 bases. With 1 base clipped from V and 1 base from J, the junction kept 5 bases outside the gene matches. The V gene's germline CDR1 is LNHNV and CDR2 YYDKDF (reference sequence). The CDR3 covers 17 residues. CDR3 residues: CATSRVRAGGSYNEQFF. For the CDR3, the DNA is TGTGCCACCAGCAGAGTACGGGCGGGAGGGTCCTACAATGAGCAGTTCTTC.

V and J are TRBV27 and TRBJ2-7; tentatively, D is TRBD2 (6 bases). Trimming removed 3 bases from V and 4 bases from J, with 7 bases in between. CDR1 and CDR2 (germline): MNHEY, SMNVEV (reference sequence). The CDR3 is 12 amino acids. The CDR3 region has the DNA TGTGCCAGCAGTTTTGGAGGGTACGAGCAGTACTTC. Protein: CASSFGGYEQYF.

This chain connects TRBV18 to TRBJ1-2, with 9 bases matching TRBD1. Germline assignment: CDR1 KGHSH and CDR2 LQKENI. The CDR3 contains 14 residues. With 3 bases clipped from V and 6 bases from J, the junction kept 5 bases outside the gene matches. The CDR3 spells CASSPTDRGNGYTF. CDR3 nucleotides: TGTGCCAGCTCACCCACGGACAGGGGCAATGGCTACACCTTC.

The V call is TRBV19, the J call TRBJ2-1; D is undetermined. Germline values: CDR1 LNHDA, CDR2 SQIVND (reference sequence). V lost 6 bases to trimming and J lost 7 bases, with 10 bases between them. The CDR3 has 12 residues. This chain's CDR3 is CASRGESNEQFF. The CDR3 DNA reads as TGTGCCAGTAGGGGCGAGTCGAATGAGCAGTTCTTC.

This clone was picked up a small number of times. The chain uses TRBV28 and TRBJ1-2; tentatively, D is TRBD1 (5 bases). The ends were cut back, 6 bases at V and 13 bases at J, with 18 bases in the middle. The CDR3 spans 12 residues. Per the germline V gene, CDR1 is MDHEN and CDR2 is SYDVKM. The CDR3 sequence: CASRGFMGDSTF. DNA of the CDR3: TGTGCCAGCAGGGGGTTCATGGGGGACTCCACCTTC.

Only one count was recorded for this clone. V is TRBV21-1 and J is TRBJ2-4; TRBD1 is taken as the D call from the table, unchecked against the DNA. TRBV21-1 is annotated as a pseudogene. The CDR3 contains 16 residues. CDR3 in amino acids: CASSKAQGDCKNIQYF. DNA of the CDR3: TGTGCCAGCAGCAAAGCGCAGGGGGACTGCAAAAACATTCAGTACTTC.

This clone was counted only a few times. The chain combines TRBV29-1 with TRBJ2-7; TRBD1 aligns across 9 bases. Trimming at V came to 6 bases and at J to 1 base, leaving 7 bases not matched to a gene. Germline-derived CDR1 and CDR2 are SQVTM and ANQGSEA. The CDR3 spans 14 residues. CDR3 sequence reads: CSVRTGAVSYEQYF. As DNA, the CDR3 is TGCAGCGTCCGGACAGGGGCTGTATCCTACGAGCAGTACTTC.

This chain uses TRBV6-4 with TRBJ2-7; D perhaps matches TRBD1 (5 bases). V was trimmed by 8 bases and J by 2 bases, leaving 19 bases between them. The CDR3 has 15 amino acids. Germline loops: CDR1 MRHNA, CDR2 SNTAGT. CDR3 sequence reads: CASPQVGRETYEQYF. In DNA, the CDR3 is TGTGCCAGCCCCCAAGTTGGCAGGGAAACCTACGAGCAGTACTTC.

V and J are TRBV18 and TRBJ2-7; 9 nucleotides align to TRBD1. The CDR3 covers 13 residues. In germline, CDR1 is KGHSH, CDR2 LQKENI. J gave up 6 bases and V 6 bases, and 6 bases lay outside the gene matches. As DNA, the CDR3 is TGTGCCAGCTCCCGGGACAGGGACAGCGAGCAGTACTTC. Encoded protein: CASSRDRDSEQYF. The full variable domain, completed using reference TRBV18 and TRBJ2-7, is NAGVMQNPRHLVRRRGQEARLRCSPMKGHSHVYWYRQLPEEGLKFMVYLQKENIIDESGMPKERFSAEFPKEGPSILRIQQVVRGDSAAYFCASSRDRDSEQYFGPGTRLTVT.

This clone was counted between two and nine times. V is TRBV19 and J is TRBJ1-2; 7 nucleotides match TRBD1. The length of the CDR3 is 15 residues. V lost 6 bases to trimming and J lost 7 bases; unmatched junction nucleotides: 14. Germline lookup yields CDR1 LNHDA and CDR2 SQIVND (reference sequence). CDR3 amino acids: CASSTGVPFSGGYTF. CDR3 nucleotides: TGTGCCAGTAGCACAGGGGTCCCTTTCTCGGGTGGCTACACCTTC. The variable domain in full, with the rest retrieved from reference TRBV19 and TRBJ1-2, is DGGITQSPKYLFRKEGQNVTLSCEQNLNHDAMYWYRQDPGQGLRLIYYSQIVNDFQKGDIAEGYSVSREKKESFPLTVTSAQKNPTAFYLCASSTGVPFSGGYTFGSGTRLTVV.

V and J are TRBV27 and TRBJ1-1; a possible D gene is TRBD1 (6 bases). Germline CDR1 MNHEY, CDR2 SMNVEV (reference sequence). V lost 4 bases and J lost 4, with 16 bases in between. The CDR3 extends over 15 amino acids. The CDR3 nucleotides read TGTGCCAGCAGTTCAGGACAGCGGTGGACCACTGAAGCTTTCTTT. Translated, it gives CASSSGQRWTTEAFF.